This TCR beta chain emerged from a study of blood T cells in healthy people across ages. Study-wide points: Versus aged donors, long-lived donors had higher diversity and more naive CD4+ cells.

Those donating, healthy Caucasian individuals from Russia, were aged about 6 to 100. Every sample yielded at least 6.5 million isolated PBMCs. This clonotype appeared a few times. What it binds is unknown. A second PCR of 7 to 11 cycles used a sample-barcoded 5' primer and a J-beta primer mix. From the 5' RACE reads, TCRdb called clonotypes with MiXCR, one entry per CDR3 protein. This sample has 2 million or so distinct CDR3 sequences; about 50% occur once, and the top ten carry 2% to 2.5%. The receptor was isolated from a middle-aged woman in good health. Sequencing was performed on blood.

This CDR3 is CSVDRSSTDTQYF. CDR3 nucleotides: TGCAGCGTCGACAGGTCCTCCACAGATACGCAGTATTTT. This chain uses TRBV29-1 with TRBJ2-3, with a possible D match to TRBD1 (6 bases). The CDR3 sequence is 13 residues long. V lost 6 bases, J lost 2 bases, and 12 bases lay in between. From germline, CDR1 is SQVTM and CDR2 ANQGSEA.